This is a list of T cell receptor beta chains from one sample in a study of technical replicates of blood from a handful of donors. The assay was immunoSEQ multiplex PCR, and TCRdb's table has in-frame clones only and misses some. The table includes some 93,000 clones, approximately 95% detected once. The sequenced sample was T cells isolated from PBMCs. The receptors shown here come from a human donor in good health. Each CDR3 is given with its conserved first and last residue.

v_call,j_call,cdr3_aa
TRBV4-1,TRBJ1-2,CASSQDLRGGIKGYNIGYTF
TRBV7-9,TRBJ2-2,CASSLGPSGGTGELFF
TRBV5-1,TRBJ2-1,CASRRGENEQFF
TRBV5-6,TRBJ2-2,CASSLVQGSDTGELFF
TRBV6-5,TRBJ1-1,CASSYTGFMNTEAFF
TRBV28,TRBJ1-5,CASSSPLTGPNQPQHF
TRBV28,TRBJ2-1,CASSSATSGSYYNEQFF
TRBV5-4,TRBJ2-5,CASSRDSEETQYF
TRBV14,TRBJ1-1,CASSQDRGRGKNEAFF
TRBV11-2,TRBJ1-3,CASSLSEGGNTIYF
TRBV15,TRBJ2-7,CATSRRAGGSYEQYF
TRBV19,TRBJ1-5,CASSITGAHNQPQHF
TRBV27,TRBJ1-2,CASSSMGAQGEHYGYTF
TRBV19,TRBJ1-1,CASSQSPRGTEAFF
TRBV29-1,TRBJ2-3,CSVAISSGGPDTQYF
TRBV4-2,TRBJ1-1,CASSPRSGMNTEAFF
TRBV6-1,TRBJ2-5,CASSEPKGELAEETQYF